The sequence of this T cell receptor beta chain was determined in a study of cytomegalovirus exposure and HLA in healthy donors. Concerning this clone itself: The antigen remains unidentified.

Donors consisted of healthy bone marrow donors. PCR was performed using 60 Vbeta and 13 Jbeta primers. Clones were sequenced by immunoSEQ multiplex PCR, and TCRdb holds only the in-frame ones, with some missing. The data hold 100,000 or so clones, with about 77% observed a single time. Points from the study as a whole: Among immune exposure information, only CMV serostatus was available. A classifier reportedly called cytomegalovirus status with high sensitivity and specificity.

This receptor was taken from a woman aged 40 to 49 in good health and CMV-seronegative. The specimen sequenced was PBMCs.

The chain's CDR3 is CASSLGLPRPGAFF. The CDR3 DNA reads as TGTGCCAGCAGCTTAGGCTTGCCTCGACCGGGAGCTTTCTTT. The rearrangement links TRBV7-9 to TRBJ1-1; D is ambiguous. Germline values: CDR1 SEHNR, CDR2 FQNEAQ (reference sequence). V dropped 1 base and J dropped 10 bases, with 16 bases sitting between them. The CDR3 covers 14 residues.